A single sample is the source of the 8 T cell receptor beta chains below, sequenced in a study of cytomegalovirus exposure and HLA in healthy donors. The PCR made use of 60 Vbeta and 13 Jbeta primers. Libraries were prepared by immunoSEQ multiplex PCR; TCRdb keeps only in-frame clonotypes and omits some of them. The data hold 200,000 to 250,000 clones, with more than 75% observed a single time. Material for sequencing was PBMCs. These receptors were taken from a male donor in good health and CMV-seronegative.

V usage is TRBV6-1 and J usage is TRBJ2-4; D might be TRBD2 (5 bases). This CDR3 is built from 15 residues. Trimming shortened V by 8 bases and J by 1 base, and 15 bases separated the two germline ends. Germline CDR1 MNHNS, CDR2 SASEGT. CDR3 amino acids: CASRPGWEAKNIQYF. The CDR3 DNA reads as TGTGCCAGCCGACCCGGATGGGAGGCCAAAAACATTCAGTACTTC.

The chain employs TRBV29-1 and TRBJ2-4; TRBD2 aligns across 11 bases. The CDR3 has 17 residues. The V gene end was trimmed by 4 bases and the J gene end by 1 base; junction bases not matched to a gene: 9. Per germline, CDR1 SQVTM and CDR2 ANQGSEA. CDR3 sequence: CSVGEVAGGLAKNIQYF. CDR3 in DNA: TGCAGCGTTGGAGAGGTAGCGGGAGGGTTGGCCAAAAACATTCAGTACTTC.

The chain joins TRBV5-4 to TRBJ1-1; 8 bases line up with TRBD1. The CDR3 loop spans 16 amino acids. J lost 2 bases, V lost 1 base, and 7 bases had no gene match. Germline V CDR1 and CDR2: SGHNT, YYREEE (reference sequence). Here the CDR3 reads CASSLRTGKFNTEAFF. In DNA, the CDR3 is TGTGCCAGCAGCTTGAGGACAGGGAAGTTCAACACTGAAGCTTTCTTT.

The chain couples TRBV9 to TRBJ2-2; 7 nucleotides align to TRBD1. CDR3 length: 17 residues. The V gene's germline CDR1 is SGDLS and CDR2 YYNGEE. The trim removed 4 bases at V and 7 bases at J, leaving 16 bases unmatched. DNA for the CDR3: TGTGCCAGCAGCAAGGGGGCGAGGAGAGAAGAAGACGGGGAGCTGTTTTTT. Translating gives CASSKGARREEDGELFF.

Of note for this clone: The sample contains more than one DNA sequence encoding this CDR3. This chain connects TRBV28 to TRBJ1-5, with 9 bases identical to TRBD1. J was trimmed by 6 bases and V by 6 bases; bases with no gene match: 3. Germline V gene sequence: CDR1 MDHEN, CDR2 SYDVKM. The CDR3 length is 13 residues. CDR3: CASRGTGSQPQHF. CDR3 coding DNA: TGTGCCAGCAGGGGGACAGGGTCTCAGCCCCAGCATTTT.

The table lists this clone with a few counts. This chain joins TRBV14 and TRBJ2-3, with D hard to call. The germline V gene has CDR1 SGHDN and CDR2 FVKESK. This CDR3 is built from 15 residues. The ends were cut back, 0 bases at V and 3 bases at J, with 10 bases in the middle. The CDR3 DNA sequence: TGTGCCAGCAGCCAAGAGATGGCCAGGACAGATACGCAGTATTTT. Encoded protein: CASSQEMARTDTQYF.

V is TRBV28 and J is TRBJ2-2, with 7 bases lining up with TRBD1. This CDR3 is 16 amino acids long. V lost 6 bases and J lost 4; bases outside the gene matches: 11. Germline assignment: CDR1 MDHEN and CDR2 SYDVKM. The CDR3 loop reads CASRISTTGVTGELFF. CDR3 nucleotides: TGTGCCAGCAGAATCTCTACTACAGGGGTCACCGGGGAGCTGTTTTTT.

Turning to this clone: This CDR3 is also generated by other DNA sequences in the sample. The chain joins TRBV11-2 to TRBJ2-1, with D hard to call. CDR3 length: 12 residues. Germline CDR1 SGHAT, CDR2 FQNNGV. Trimming left V 1 base short and J 6 bases short, with 4 bases between. In DNA, the CDR3 is TGTGCCAGCAGCTTAGGCGCCAATGAGCAGTTCTTC. Translated, it gives CASSLGANEQFF.